The rows below give T cell receptor beta chains drawn from one sample of a study of shared clonotypes between healthy human individuals. Using immunoSEQ multiplex PCR, the repertoire was profiled, and TCRdb retains in-frame clones only, with some absent. This repertoire shows 2 million to 2.5 million clones, approximately 95% found once; its top ten account for 0.13%. What was sequenced was naive CD4+ T cells sorted from blood. These receptors all stem from a man younger than 35 in good health. Each CDR3 is given with its conserved first and last residue. The D gene is left open where the match is weak. For some rows the clone size is stated as once, few or many, or as a class when expanded; others skip it.

len	abundance	v_gene	d_gene	j_gene	CDR3nt	CDR3aa
12	-	TRBV18	-	TRBJ2-7	TGTGCCAGCTCACCTTCCTCCTACGAGCAGTACTTC	CASSPSSYEQYF
15	-	TRBV18	TRBD1	TRBJ1-2	TGTGCCAGCTCCCCCGGACAGGGTTCAAACTATGGCTACACCTTC	CASSPGQGSNYGYTF
12	-	TRBV11-2	-	TRBJ1-2	TGTGCCAGCAGCACCAACCCCTATGGCTACACCTTC	CASSTNPYGYTF
15	-	TRBV15	-	TRBJ2-7	TGTGCCACCAGCCCCGGGACAAAACATTCCTACGAGCAGTACTTC	CATSPGTKHSYEQYF
16	-	TRBV6-4	-	TRBJ2-7	TGTGCCAGCAGGGGAGCCCCTCGACAGGCAATCTACGAGCAGTACTTC	CASRGAPRQAIYEQYF
16	-	TRBV21-1	-	TRBJ2-7	TGTGCCAGCAGCACGTACCTAGCGGGGGACCACTACGAGCAGTACTTC	CASSTYLAGDHYEQYF
14	-	TRBV2	-	TRBJ1-4	TGTGCCAGCGGTGAAACGACAACTAATGAAAAACTGTTTTTT	CASGETTTNEKLFF
14	-	TRBV18	-	TRBJ1-2	TGTGCCAGCTCACCAGCGGGTCTCATCTATGGCTACACCTTC	CASSPAGLIYGYTF
17	-	TRBV27	-	TRBJ2-2	TGTGCCAGCAGTTTATTTAGTGTGAAAGGGACTGGCGGGGAGCTGTTTTTT	CASSLFSVKGTGGELFF
13	once	TRBV6-5	-	TRBJ1-2	TGTGCCAGCAGTTACTCGATTGGGGTCGGCTACACCTTC	CASSYSIGVGYTF
18	-	TRBV7-2	TRBD2	TRBJ2-2	TGTGCCAGCAGCTTAAGAAAGCGGGAGGGACTCTACACCGGGGAGCTGTTTTTT	CASSLRKREGLYTGELFF
14	-	TRBV2	TRBD1	TRBJ1-1	TGTGCCAGCACTGGAGGGGGCCGGAACACTGAAGCTTTCTTT	CASTGGGRNTEAFF
16	-	TRBV6-1	-	TRBJ2-7	TGTGCCAGCAGTGAATCACGGGGTTGGAGCTCCTACGAGCAGTACTTC	CASSESRGWSSYEQYF
15	-	TRBV25-1	TRBD1	TRBJ2-7	TGTGCCAGCAGTGAATCCCGACAGGGCCACTACGAGCAGTACTTC	CASSESRQGHYEQYF
15	-	TRBV19	TRBD2	TRBJ2-7	TGTGCCAGTATGGAGAGCGGGAGTTCCCCCTACGAGCAGTACTTC	CASMESGSSPYEQYF
14	-	TRBV2	TRBD1	TRBJ2-7	TGTGCCAGCAGTGAATACAGGGGGCCCTACGAGCAGTACTTC	CASSEYRGPYEQYF